A single sample gave rise to the 32 T cell receptor beta chains below, sequenced in a study of tumor-infiltrating lymphocytes in primary liver carcinoma. Taking about 19-31 mg of unsorted bulk tissue, the authors co-extracted RNA and DNA. The investigators made TCR beta cDNA from about 0.45 ug total RNA, using a constant-region primer. A slightly modified ARM-PCR protocol with three nested multiplex PCR rounds produced these TCR beta libraries. Each of the first two PCR rounds ran approximately 10 cycles with TRBV1-TRBV30 forward and C-beta reverse primers. TCRdb redid the calling of the multiplex PCR reads with MiXCR, one entry per CDR3 protein. Of about 78,000 distinct CDR3 sequences listed, over 60% are singletons. The sample consisted of liver tumor tissue from sampling region 4. Indicated subset: tumor region T4, right-lateral pole. The source of these receptors is a man aged 35 to 55 with primary liver carcinoma and hepatitis B virus infection.

In regard to this clonotype: An end of the junction does not agree with germline; a read error may underlie this. The CDR3: CSVGGSTTSYEQYF. CDR3 nucleotides: TGCAGTGTTGGAGGGTCAACCACCTCCTACGAGCAATACTTC. The chain joins TRBV29-1 to TRBJ2-7, with D tentatively TRBD2 (6 bases). Germline CDR1 is SQVTM and CDR2 is ANQGSEA. The CDR3 totals 14 residues.

In the case of this clonotype: One end of the junction is discordant with germline, which a read error may explain. V gene TRBV6-6 combines with J gene TRBJ2-2; no clear D gene. CDR1 MNHNY and CDR2 SVGAGI come from the germline V gene (reference sequence). This CDR3 has 11 amino acids. The CDR3 loop reads CTSRCGGELFF. CDR3 coding DNA: TGTACCAGTCGGTGCGGCGGGGAGCTGTTTTTT.

This clonotype was observed a handful of times. This chain uses TRBV2 with TRBJ2-4; D not resolved. Germline lookup yields CDR1 SNHLY and CDR2 FYNNEI. The CDR3 contains 14 residues. The ends were cut back, 3 bases at V and 2 bases at J, with 8 bases in the middle. The CDR3 loop is CASSERNPKNIQYF. The CDR3 DNA follows: TGTGCCAGCAGTGAGAGGAATCCCAAAAACATTCAGTACTTC.

There are many counts of this clonotype. This chain joins TRBV6-2 or TRBV6-3 and TRBJ1-1; no firm D call. The length of the CDR3 is 13 residues. The V gene's germline CDR1 is MNHEY and CDR2 SVGEGT. V lost 0 bases and J 8 bases, leaving 10 bases between the germline ends. The CDR3 nucleotides are TGTGCCAGCAGTTACTCCCTTGCCACCGAAGCTTTCTTT. Protein sequence: CASSYSLATEAFF.

This clonotype was counted a few times. The chain links TRBV9 to TRBJ2-1; D is undetermined. The CDR3 runs 14 residues. The ends were cut back, 0 bases at V and 3 bases at J, with 7 bases in the middle. The V gene's germline CDR1 is SGDLS and CDR2 YYNGEE. CDR3 nucleotides: TGTGCCAGCAGCGTAGTAGACAACTACAATGAGCAGTTCTTC. Amino acid sequence: CASSVVDNYNEQFF.

Of note for this clonotype: No conserved phenylalanine or tryptophan ends this CDR3, so it is likely a read error. V is TRBV12-3 or TRBV12-4 and J is TRBJ1-5; 7 bases agree with TRBD1. The ends lost 7 bases at V and 10 bases at J; junction bases unmatched: 7. The CDR3 is made up of 12 amino acids. This CDR3 reads CASTEGAHPQHL. For the CDR3, the DNA is TGTGCCAGCACCGAGGGGGCCCATCCCCAGCATCTT.

Of note for this clonotype: One end of the junction fails to match germline, which may point to a read error. The gene calls are TRBV6-5 and TRBJ2-1, with D possibly being TRBD1 or TRBD2 (5 bases each). The CDR3 contains 13 residues. Looked up from germline, CDR1 is MNHEY and CDR2 is SVGAGI. DNA for the CDR3: TGTGCCAGTTCACGAGAGGGGAACAATGAGCACTTCTTC. This codes for CASSREGNNEHFF.

This clonotype was observed many times. The chain links TRBV29-1 to TRBJ1-3; weak D call: TRBD1 (6 bases). Deletions cut 7 bases from V and 4 bases from J, with 14 bases between. The CDR3 length is 13 residues. CDR1 SQVTM and CDR2 ANQGSEA come from the germline V gene. CDR3 sequence reads: CSAGTGPGNTIYF. CDR3 in DNA: TGCAGCGCAGGAACAGGGCCCGGAAACACCATATATTTT. Supplemented by reference TRBV29-1 and TRBJ1-3, the full variable domain reads SAVISQKPSRDICQRGTSLTIQCQVDSQVTMMFWYRQQPGQSLTLIATANQGSEATYESGFVIDKFPISRPNLTFSTLTVSNMSPEDSSIYLCSAGTGPGNTIYFGEGSWLTVV.

This clonotype was observed many times. This sequence joins TRBV5-1 and TRBJ2-2; 15 nucleotides match TRBD2. Losses at the gene ends were 2 bases for V and 2 bases for J; bases not matched to a gene: 4. CDR3 length: 18 residues. Germline loops: CDR1 SGHRS, CDR2 YFSETQ. As DNA, the CDR3 is TGCGCCAGCAGCTTTGGGACTAGCGGGAGGATAAACACCGGGGAGCTGTTTTTT. Protein sequence: CASSFGTSGRINTGELFF.

The V gene is TRBV10-3, the J gene TRBJ2-3, with 12 nucleotides matching TRBD1. The V segment lost 4 bases and the J segment 14 bases; nucleotides outside the gene matches: 25. The CDR3 totals 19 residues. Germline CDR1 and CDR2: ENHRY and SYGVKD. DNA for the CDR3: TGTGCCATCAGTGGCTTACCGGGACAGGGGGCAACTAGCACAGATATGCTGTATTTT. Protein product: CAISGLPGQGATSTDMLYF.

Remarks on this clonotype: Because it lacks the conserved phenylalanine or tryptophan at the end, this CDR3 is likely a read error. This chain connects TRBV24-1 to TRBJ1-3; no clear D gene. Germline V gives CDR1 KGHDR, CDR2 SFDVKD. The CDR3 has 14 residues. The CDR3 coding sequence is TGTGCCACCAGCGATTCTAGGAGTGGAAACACCATATATTCT. Translation: CATSDSRSGNTIYS.

A remark on this clonotype: The junction departs from the called germline gene at one end, perhaps through a read error. V is TRBV29-1 and J is TRBJ2-5; D unclear. This CDR3 contains 13 residues. Germline CDR1 and CDR2: SQVTM and ANQGSEA. Here the CDR3 DNA reads TGCAGCGCCCCGTGGCAGGATCAAGGGACCCAGTACTTC. Amino acids: CSAPWQDQGTQYF.

The rearrangement joins TRBV11-3 to TRBJ2-1; 8 positions match TRBD2. The CDR3 loop spans 16 amino acids. The germline gives CDR1 SGHNT, CDR2 YENEEA. J lost 9 bases, V lost 2 bases, and 12 bases had no gene match. CDR3 in DNA: TGTGCCAGCAGCTTATCAGGGACCAGCGGGGGAAGTGAGCAGTTCTTC. Protein product: CASSLSGTSGGSEQFF.

DNA of the CDR3: TGTGCCAGCAGTCCCACCGGGACAGAAGACAATGAGCAGTTCTTC. Its translation is CASSPTGTEDNEQFF. The rearrangement links TRBV12-3 or TRBV12-4 to TRBJ2-1; the match to TRBD1 covers 7 bases. The CDR3 consists of 15 residues. The V gene end was trimmed by 5 bases and the J gene end by 5 bases; junction bases not matched to a gene: 9.

This clonotype was counted once. No conserved phenylalanine or tryptophan ends this CDR3, so it is likely a read error. This sequence joins TRBV12-3 or TRBV12-4 and TRBJ2-5, with 7 bases matching TRBD2. The CDR3 loop spans 16 amino acids. The CDR3, as DNA: TGTGCCAGCAGTTCCTGGGGGGAGGGCCGCCCAGAGACACAGTACATC. This gives the protein CASSSWGEGRPETQYI.

In the case of this clonotype: As the CDR3 is not closed by the conserved phenylalanine or tryptophan, this likely results from a read error. The chain links TRBV12-3 or TRBV12-4 to TRBJ1-3; no firm D call. The CDR3 sequence is 15 residues long. Here the CDR3 DNA reads TGTGCCGGCAGTTTATCCATGGAGGGAGGAAAAACCATATATCTT. This encodes CAGSLSMEGGKTIYL.

As concerns this clonotype: Without the conserved terminal phenylalanine or tryptophan, this CDR3 likely stems from a read error. V and J are TRBV11-2 and TRBJ1-2; unclear D gene. V was pared by 5 bases and J by 8 bases, with 18 bases between. Germline assignment: CDR1 SGHAT and CDR2 FQNNGV. The CDR3 loop spans 14 amino acids. This CDR3 reads CASSNLGGSRGYTL. CDR3 coding DNA: TGTGCCAGCAGCAACCTGGGAGGGTCGCGCGGCTACACCCTT.

A word on this clonotype: Its ends do not fully match the called genes, so a read error is possible. The chain links TRBV10-2 to TRBJ1-2; 11 bases align to TRBD1. This CDR3 spans 15 amino acids. Germline V gene sequence: CDR1 WSHSY, CDR2 SAAADI. DNA of the CDR3: TGTGCCAGCAGTTATTGGACAGGGGGCCTCGTTGGCTACACCTTC. It specifies CASSYWTGGLVGYTF.

The chain links TRBV6-5 to TRBJ2-1; D is undetermined. Germline V CDR1 and CDR2: MNHEY, SVGAGI. There are 14 residues in the CDR3. The ends were cut back, 3 bases at V and 12 bases at J, with 18 bases in the middle. The CDR3 reads CASSYGYDYNVQFF. The CDR3 bases are TGTGCCAGCAGTTATGGGTATGATTACAACGTGCAGTTCTTC.

Points on this clonotype: A junction end diverges from the germline sequence, so it may reflect a read error. V and J are TRBV29-1 and TRBJ2-7, with D unresolved. The CDR3 runs to 12 residues. Germline CDR1 and CDR2: SQVTM and ANQGSEA. CDR3 sequence (DNA): TGCAGCGTTGAACTGTCTTCCTACGGGCAGTACTTC. Protein: CSVELSSYGQYF.

A remark on this clonotype: The CDR3 does not close with the conserved phenylalanine or tryptophan, likely indicating a read error. This chain connects TRBV6-5 to TRBJ2-7; D may correspond to TRBD1 or TRBD2 (5 bases each). V gave up 5 bases and J gave up 4 bases, with 24 bases separating them. The CDR3 contains 17 residues. Germline CDR1 MNHEY, CDR2 SVGAGI. As DNA, the CDR3 is TGTGCCAGCAGTCACGCGGAGACAGCAGGAGGTGGGTACGAGCAGTACTGC. This translates into CASSHAETAGGGYEQYC.

With respect to this clonotype: This is likely a read error, given that the CDR3 carries no conserved phenylalanine or tryptophan at its end. The genes are TRBV6-5 and TRBJ1-1; D gene ambiguous. V was cut by 2 bases and J by 2 bases, with 15 bases left in between. The CDR3 has 16 residues. Per germline, CDR1 MNHEY and CDR2 SVGAGI. The CDR3 region has the DNA TGTGCCAGCAGTTACACACGCTGGACCATTAACACTGAAGCTTTCCTT. Encoded protein: CASSYTRWTINTEAFL.

The J gene is TRBJ1-2, the V gene TRBV7-2; no clear D. V gave up 1 base and J gave up 0 bases, with 6 bases separating them. This CDR3 has 14 residues. Germline CDR1 reads SGHTA; CDR2 reads FQGNSA. The chain's CDR3 is CASSLVVPNYGYTF. The CDR3 region has the DNA TGTGCCAGCAGCTTAGTGGTTCCTAACTATGGCTACACCTTC.

Worth noting for this clonotype: This may be a read error, as it is one base from a much larger clone. The genes are TRBV2 and TRBJ2-5, with D tentatively TRBD1 (5 bases). The CDR3 totals 11 residues. The ends were cut back, 2 bases at V and 13 bases at J, with 11 bases in the middle. CDR1 is SNHLY, CDR2 FYNNEI, per germline. The CDR3 loop is CASSEKQARYF. CDR3 nucleotides: TGTGCCAGCAGTGAAAAACAGGCCCGGTACTTC. The whole variable domain, remainder taken from reference TRBV2 and TRBJ2-5, is EPEVTQTPSHQVTQMGQEVILRCVPISNHLYFYWYRQILGQKVEFLVSFYNNEISEKSEIFDDQFSVERPDGSNFTLKIRSTKLEDSAMYFCASSEKQARYFGPGTRLLVL.

As for this clonotype: A much larger clone differs from this one at a single base, so this may be a read error. The gene calls are TRBV7-9 and TRBJ2-7; tentatively, D is TRBD2 (5 bases). Trimming took 7 bases from V and 2 from J, leaving 15 bases between them. Germline V gene sequence: CDR1 SEHNR, CDR2 FQNEAQ (reference sequence). The CDR3 runs to 14 residues. CDR3 bases: TGTGCCAGCACCCAGGAGGACCACACCTACGAGCAGTACTTC. Protein product: CASTQEDHTYEQYF.

With regard to this clonotype: A junction boundary mismatches the germline segment, possibly from a read error. This chain uses TRBV6-5 with TRBJ2-7, with TRBD1 matching 7 bases. This CDR3 is 15 amino acids long. The germline V gene has CDR1 MNHEY and CDR2 SVGAGI. The CDR3 DNA is TGTGTCAGCAGTCCGGGACAGTGTTCCTCCTACGAGCAGTACTTC. Encoded protein: CVSSPGQCSSYEQYF.

This clonotype was found once. The germline gene is not matched at one end of the junction; a read error may be the cause. V is TRBV4-1 and J is TRBJ1-2; TRBD1 might be the D (6 bases). This CDR3 contains 16 residues. Per the germline V gene, CDR1 is MGHRA and CDR2 is YSYEKL. The CDR3 sequence is CASSPRTAGDSRGYTF. In DNA, the CDR3 is TGTGCCAGCAGCCCACGGACAGCGGGTGATTCTAGAGGCTACACCTTC.

The chain uses TRBV11-2 and TRBJ2-1; 12 bases are a match to TRBD2. In germline, CDR1 is SGHAT, CDR2 FQNNGV. The CDR3 spans 16 residues. The CDR3: CTNSFRLAGDSNEQFF. DNA for the CDR3: TGTACCAACAGCTTTCGACTAGCGGGAGATTCCAATGAGCAGTTCTTC.

Note on this clonotype: One junction end does not reproduce the germline sequence, and a read error may be involved. This chain joins TRBV12-3 or TRBV12-4 and TRBJ2-7; unclear D gene. The CDR3 contains 12 residues. The CDR3 is CASSLDGYEQCF. For the CDR3, the DNA is TGTGCCAGCAGTTTAGATGGCTACGAGCAGTGCTTC.

Worth noting for this clonotype: This may arise from a read error, as a much more abundant clone is one base away. The CDR3, as DNA: TGTGCCAGCAGCCAGTCCATAGCGGGAGGTGGTAACGAGCAGTACTTC. Its protein product is CASSQSIAGGGNEQYF. V usage is TRBV5-8 and J usage is TRBJ2-7; 10 positions match TRBD2. The CDR3 runs 16 residues. CDR1 SGHTS and CDR2 YDEGEE come from the germline V gene. With 4 bases clipped from V and 5 bases from J, the junction kept 12 bases outside the gene matches. The full variable domain, with the rest looked up from reference TRBV5-8 and TRBJ2-7, is EAGVTQSPTHLIKTRGQQATLRCSPISGHTSVYWYQQALGLGLQFLLWYDEGEERNRGNFPPRFSGRQFPNYSSELNVNALELEDSALYLCASSQSIAGGGNEQYFGPGTRLTVT.

The table lists this clonotype with many counts. The chain couples TRBV30 to TRBJ1-1; D is possibly TRBD1 (5 bases). Germline CDR1 is GTSNPN and CDR2 is SVGIG (reference sequence). The CDR3 is made up of 13 amino acids. Trimming stripped 1 base from V and 6 bases from J, with 12 bases between. In nucleotides, the CDR3 is TGTGCCTGGAGTGGGCAGGGATGGGCTGAAGCTTTCTTT. Protein sequence: CAWSGQGWAEAFF.

This clonotype was observed a single time. Because it lacks the conserved phenylalanine or tryptophan at the end, this CDR3 is likely a read error. This chain uses TRBV29-1 with TRBJ2-1; possibly TRBD2 for D (6 bases). The CDR3 is 13 residues long. Germline values: CDR1 SQVTM, CDR2 ANQGSEA. The CDR3 protein is CSVEGTDYKEQFL. Here the CDR3 DNA reads TGCAGCGTTGAGGGGACTGACTACAAAGAGCAGTTCCTC.